This is a list of T cell receptor beta chains from one sample in a study of control samples from healthy donors and cancer patients. Profiling relied on immunoSEQ multiplex PCR, and the TCRdb table lists in-frame clones only, not all of them. Of 160,000 or so clones listed, 80% to 95% are singletons. The sequencing input was blood. All receptors come from a woman younger than 45 in good health. Each CDR3 is given with its conserved first and last residue. A D gene is named only where the DNA matches it firmly. Clone size, where shown, is once, few, many, or a class for clones that have expanded.

d_gene: NA
v_gene: TRBV18
abundance: NA
j_gene: TRBJ1-1
CDR3aa: CASRDTANTEAFF
CDR3nt: TGTGCCAGTCGGGACACAGCCAACACTGAAGCTTTCTTT

d_gene: NA
v_gene: TRBV7-9
abundance: NA
j_gene: TRBJ2-1
CDR3aa: CASSPPGGVYNEQFF
CDR3nt: TGTGCCAGCAGCCCCCCTGGCGGGGTATACAATGAGCAGTTCTTC

d_gene: NA
v_gene: TRBV6-5
abundance: NA
j_gene: TRBJ2-2
CDR3aa: CASSYQVRDLGELFF
CDR3nt: TGTGCCAGCAGTTACCAAGTCAGAGACTTAGGGGAGCTGTTTTTT

d_gene: TRBD2
v_gene: TRBV6-4
abundance: NA
j_gene: TRBJ2-3
CDR3aa: CASSDNGEGPTDTQYF
CDR3nt: TGTGCCAGCAGTGACAACGGGGAGGGCCCGACAGATACGCAGTATTTT

d_gene: TRBD1
v_gene: TRBV19
abundance: NA
j_gene: TRBJ1-2
CDR3aa: CASSTNVRDRGRESYGYTF
CDR3nt: TGTGCCAGTAGCACCAACGTCCGGGACAGGGGGCGCGAGAGCTATGGCTACACCTTC

d_gene: NA
v_gene: TRBV6-5
abundance: few
j_gene: TRBJ2-7
CDR3aa: CASSYYGEQYF
CDR3nt: TGTGCCAGCAGTTACTACGGCGAGCAGTACTTC

d_gene: NA
v_gene: TRBV4-1
abundance: NA
j_gene: TRBJ2-2
CDR3aa: CASTRRWGASAGELFF
CDR3nt: TGCGCCAGCACCCGACGTTGGGGGGCAAGTGCCGGGGAGCTGTTTTTT

d_gene: NA
v_gene: TRBV6-5
abundance: NA
j_gene: TRBJ1-3
CDR3aa: CASGRDPGNTIYF
CDR3nt: TGTGCCAGCGGACGGGACCCGGGAAACACCATATATTTT

d_gene: TRBD2
v_gene: TRBV19
abundance: NA
j_gene: TRBJ2-2
CDR3aa: CASSMETGSLAAGAGELFF
CDR3nt: TGTGCCAGTAGTATGGAGACAGGATCCTTAGCAGCGGGAGCCGGGGAGCTGTTTTTT

d_gene: TRBD1
v_gene: TRBV6-2/TRBV6-3
abundance: NA
j_gene: TRBJ1-2
CDR3aa: CASSGSLGQIAYGYTF
CDR3nt: TGTGCCAGCAGTGGGAGCCTGGGACAGATAGCCTATGGCTACACCTTC

d_gene: NA
v_gene: TRBV7-2
abundance: NA
j_gene: TRBJ1-1
CDR3aa: CASSLQRNTEAFF
CDR3nt: TGTGCCAGCAGCTTGCAGCGTAACACTGAAGCTTTCTTT

d_gene: NA
v_gene: TRBV5-1
abundance: NA
j_gene: TRBJ2-3
CDR3aa: CASSRTSLGADTQYF
CDR3nt: TGCGCCAGCAGCCGAACTAGCCTGGGAGCGGATACGCAGTATTTT

d_gene: NA
v_gene: TRBV29-1
abundance: NA
j_gene: TRBJ2-1
CDR3aa: CSVSPRYNEQFF
CDR3nt: TGCAGCGTTTCGCCTAGGTACAATGAGCAGTTCTTC

d_gene: TRBD2
v_gene: TRBV7-9
abundance: NA
j_gene: TRBJ2-3
CDR3aa: CASSPGLAGRTVYF
CDR3nt: TGTGCCAGCAGCCCGGGACTAGCGGGCCGGACCGTGTATTTT

d_gene: NA
v_gene: TRBV14
abundance: NA
j_gene: TRBJ1-2
CDR3aa: CASSPDSNYGYTF
CDR3nt: TGTGCCAGCAGCCCCGACAGTAACTATGGCTACACCTTC

d_gene: NA
v_gene: TRBV29-1
abundance: NA
j_gene: TRBJ2-1
CDR3aa: CSVEGNEQFF
CDR3nt: TGCAGCGTCGAGGGAAATGAGCAGTTCTTC

d_gene: NA
v_gene: TRBV2
abundance: large
j_gene: TRBJ2-7
CDR3aa: CAIAVPDREQYF
CDR3nt: TGTGCCATCGCGGTCCCCGACCGCGAGCAGTACTTC

d_gene: TRBD2
v_gene: TRBV20-1
abundance: NA
j_gene: TRBJ2-1
CDR3aa: CSARTGGEQFF
CDR3nt: TGCAGTGCTAGGACCGGGGGGGAGCAGTTCTTC

d_gene: TRBD1
v_gene: TRBV7-9
abundance: NA
j_gene: TRBJ2-3
CDR3aa: CASSNRDRGPDTQYF
CDR3nt: TGTGCCAGCAGCAACCGGGACAGGGGGCCAGATACGCAGTATTTT

d_gene: NA
v_gene: TRBV6-6
abundance: NA
j_gene: TRBJ1-6
CDR3aa: CASSYSRHNSPLHF
CDR3nt: TGTGCCAGCAGTTATAGTCGTCATAATTCACCCCTCCACTTT

d_gene: NA
v_gene: TRBV12-3/TRBV12-4
abundance: NA
j_gene: TRBJ1-5
CDR3aa: CASSLIGNQPQHF
CDR3nt: TGTGCCAGCAGTTTAATAGGCAATCAGCCCCAGCATTTT

d_gene: TRBD2
v_gene: TRBV3-1/TRBV3-2
abundance: NA
j_gene: TRBJ2-3
CDR3aa: CASSPAGGFADTQYF
CDR3nt: TGTGCCAGCAGCCCAGCGGGAGGGTTTGCAGATACGCAGTATTTT

d_gene: NA
v_gene: TRBV2
abundance: once
j_gene: TRBJ1-6
CDR3aa: CASSEVGRRSPLHF
CDR3nt: TGTGCCAGCAGTGAGGTGGGAAGGCGGTCACCCCTCCACTTT

d_gene: NA
v_gene: TRBV6-2/TRBV6-3
abundance: NA
j_gene: TRBJ2-3
CDR3aa: CASSYTAPGTSTDTQYF
CDR3nt: TGTGCCAGCAGTTACACGGCCCCCGGGACTAGCACAGATACGCAGTATTTT

d_gene: TRBD2
v_gene: TRBV2
abundance: NA
j_gene: TRBJ2-1
CDR3aa: CASSEATGTSMFF
CDR3nt: TGTGCCAGCAGTGAAGCGACCGGGACTAGTATGTTCTTC

d_gene: TRBD2
v_gene: TRBV11-2
abundance: NA
j_gene: TRBJ2-1
CDR3aa: CASSSSSLAGGGEQFF
CDR3nt: TGTGCCAGCAGCTCCAGCTCACTAGCGGGAGGAGGTGAGCAGTTCTTC

d_gene: TRBD1
v_gene: TRBV5-4
abundance: NA
j_gene: TRBJ2-7
CDR3aa: CASSPGQYEQYF
CDR3nt: TGTGCCAGCAGCCCGGGACAGTACGAGCAGTACTTC

d_gene: NA
v_gene: TRBV5-1
abundance: NA
j_gene: TRBJ2-1
CDR3aa: CASSFAAVYNEQFF
CDR3nt: TGCGCCAGCAGCTTCGCGGCCGTTTACAATGAGCAGTTCTTC

d_gene: TRBD1
v_gene: TRBV19
abundance: NA
j_gene: TRBJ1-6
CDR3aa: CAVKTGGDSPLHF
CDR3nt: TGTGCCGTGAAGACAGGGGGAGATTCACCCCTCCACTTT

d_gene: TRBD2
v_gene: TRBV5-1
abundance: NA
j_gene: TRBJ2-3
CDR3aa: CASSSFGGEDTQYF
CDR3nt: TGCGCCAGCAGCTCCTTCGGGGGGGAAGATACGCAGTATTTT

d_gene: NA
v_gene: TRBV7-2
abundance: once
j_gene: TRBJ1-4
CDR3aa: CASSRGPVGEKLFF
CDR3nt: TGTGCCAGCAGCCGTGGTCCCGTTGGTGAAAAACTGTTTTTT

d_gene: NA
v_gene: TRBV5-4
abundance: NA
j_gene: TRBJ2-2
CDR3aa: CASRRATGELFF
CDR3nt: TGTGCCAGCAGGAGGGCGACCGGGGAGCTGTTTTTT

d_gene: NA
v_gene: TRBV28
abundance: once
j_gene: TRBJ2-7
CDR3aa: CASSLADYEQYF
CDR3nt: TGTGCCAGCAGTTTGGCTGACTACGAGCAGTACTTC

d_gene: NA
v_gene: TRBV30
abundance: NA
j_gene: TRBJ2-7
CDR3aa: CAWGQGGPGEQYF
CDR3nt: TGTGCCTGGGGACAGGGAGGGCCGGGAGAGCAGTACTTC

d_gene: NA
v_gene: TRBV27
abundance: NA
j_gene: TRBJ2-3
CDR3aa: CASSLLGADTQYF
CDR3nt: TGTGCCAGCAGTTTGCTGGGCGCAGATACGCAGTATTTT

d_gene: TRBD2
v_gene: TRBV27
abundance: NA
j_gene: TRBJ2-7
CDR3aa: CASSLTSGTSYEQYF
CDR3nt: TGTGCCAGCAGTTTGACTAGCGGGACCTCCTACGAGCAGTACTTC

d_gene: NA
v_gene: TRBV28
abundance: NA
j_gene: TRBJ1-2
CDR3aa: CASSFAFKGLANYGYTF
CDR3nt: TGTGCCAGCAGTTTCGCGTTTAAGGGCTTAGCTAACTATGGCTACACCTTC

d_gene: NA
v_gene: TRBV11-3
abundance: NA
j_gene: TRBJ2-3
CDR3aa: CASSFRSGGSSTDTQYF
CDR3nt: TGTGCCAGCAGCTTTCGATCAGGAGGGAGTAGCACAGATACGCAGTATTTT

d_gene: TRBD1
v_gene: TRBV7-9
abundance: NA
j_gene: TRBJ1-1
CDR3aa: CASGTGGGGTEAFF
CDR3nt: TGTGCCAGCGGAACAGGGGGAGGAGGCACTGAAGCTTTCTTT

d_gene: NA
v_gene: TRBV4-1
abundance: NA
j_gene: TRBJ2-1
CDR3aa: CASSQGLGASGYNEQFF
CDR3nt: TGCGCCAGCAGCCAAGGGTTGGGGGCTAGCGGCTACAATGAGCAGTTCTTC

d_gene: NA
v_gene: TRBV6-1
abundance: NA
j_gene: TRBJ2-4
CDR3aa: CASSEAGTSSFQYF
CDR3nt: TGTGCCAGCAGTGAAGCGGGCACGAGTTCGTTTCAGTACTTC

d_gene: NA
v_gene: TRBV15
abundance: NA
j_gene: TRBJ2-5
CDR3aa: CATSRGWAEKYETQYF
CDR3nt: TGTGCCACCAGCAGAGGGTGGGCGGAGAAATACGAGACCCAGTACTTC

d_gene: NA
v_gene: TRBV6-1
abundance: once
j_gene: TRBJ1-1
CDR3aa: CASSEATSGLAFF
CDR3nt: TGTGCCAGCAGTGAAGCAACCTCAGGGCTCGCTTTCTTT

d_gene: NA
v_gene: TRBV1
abundance: NA
j_gene: TRBJ2-7
CDR3aa: CTSSQELDRRGEQYF
CDR3nt: TGCACCAGCAGCCAAGAGTTGGACAGGAGGGGCGAGCAGTACTTC

d_gene: NA
v_gene: TRBV6-5
abundance: NA
j_gene: TRBJ1-4
CDR3aa: CASSYSVKEKLFF
CDR3nt: TGTGCCAGCAGTTACTCGGTTAAAGAAAAACTGTTTTTT

d_gene: NA
v_gene: TRBV5-1
abundance: NA
j_gene: TRBJ2-1
CDR3aa: CASSPGQGGGYNEQFF
CDR3nt: TGCGCCAGCAGCCCAGGACAGGGAGGGGGATACAATGAGCAGTTCTTC

d_gene: NA
v_gene: TRBV7-2
abundance: NA
j_gene: TRBJ2-2
CDR3aa: CASSLGTPAGELFF
CDR3nt: TGTGCCAGCAGCCTCGGGACCCCCGCCGGGGAGCTGTTTTTT

d_gene: NA
v_gene: TRBV10-3
abundance: once
j_gene: TRBJ1-1
CDR3aa: CATGHLNTEAFF
CDR3nt: TGTGCCACCGGACACTTAAACACTGAAGCTTTCTTT

d_gene: NA
v_gene: TRBV5-1
abundance: few
j_gene: TRBJ2-5
CDR3aa: CASSIGGTTETQYF
CDR3nt: TGCGCCAGCTCCATCGGAGGGACGACAGAGACCCAGTACTTC

d_gene: TRBD2
v_gene: TRBV2
abundance: NA
j_gene: TRBJ2-7
CDR3aa: CAISPDGGAYEQYF
CDR3nt: TGTGCCATTTCCCCGGACGGGGGGGCCTACGAGCAGTACTTC